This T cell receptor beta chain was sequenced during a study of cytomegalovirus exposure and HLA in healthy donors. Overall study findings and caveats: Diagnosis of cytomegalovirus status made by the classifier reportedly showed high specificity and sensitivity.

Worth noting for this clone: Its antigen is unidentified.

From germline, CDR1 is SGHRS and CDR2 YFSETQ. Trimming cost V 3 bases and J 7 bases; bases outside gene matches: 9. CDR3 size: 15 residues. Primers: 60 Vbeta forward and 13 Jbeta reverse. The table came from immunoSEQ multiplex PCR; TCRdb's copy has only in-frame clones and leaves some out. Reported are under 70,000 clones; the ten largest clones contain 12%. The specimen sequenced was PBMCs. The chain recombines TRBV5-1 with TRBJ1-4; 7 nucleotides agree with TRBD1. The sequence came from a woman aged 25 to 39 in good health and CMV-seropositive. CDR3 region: CASSSGTVSGEKLFF. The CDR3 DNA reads TGCGCCAGCAGCTCCGGGACAGTCTCCGGTGAAAAACTGTTTTTT.